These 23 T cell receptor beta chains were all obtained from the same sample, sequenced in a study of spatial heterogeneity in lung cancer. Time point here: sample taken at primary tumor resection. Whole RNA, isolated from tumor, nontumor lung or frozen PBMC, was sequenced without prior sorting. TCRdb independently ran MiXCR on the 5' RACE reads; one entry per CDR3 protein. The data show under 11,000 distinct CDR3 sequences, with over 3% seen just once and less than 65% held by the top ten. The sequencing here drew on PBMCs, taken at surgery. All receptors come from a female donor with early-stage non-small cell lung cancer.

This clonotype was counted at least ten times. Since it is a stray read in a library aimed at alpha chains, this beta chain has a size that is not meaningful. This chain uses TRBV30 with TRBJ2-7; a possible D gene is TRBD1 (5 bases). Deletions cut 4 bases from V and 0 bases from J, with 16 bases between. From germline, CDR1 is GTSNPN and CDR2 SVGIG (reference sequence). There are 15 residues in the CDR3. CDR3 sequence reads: CAWTQGARSSYEQYF. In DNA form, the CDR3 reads TGTGCCTGGACTCAAGGGGCTAGGAGCTCCTACGAGCAGTACTTC. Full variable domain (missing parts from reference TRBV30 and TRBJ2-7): SQTIHQWPATLVQPVGSPLSLECTVEGTSNPNLYWYRQAAGRGLQLLFYSVGIGQISSEVPQNLSASRPQDRQFILSSKKLLLSDSGFYLCAWTQGARSSYEQYFGPGTRLTVT.

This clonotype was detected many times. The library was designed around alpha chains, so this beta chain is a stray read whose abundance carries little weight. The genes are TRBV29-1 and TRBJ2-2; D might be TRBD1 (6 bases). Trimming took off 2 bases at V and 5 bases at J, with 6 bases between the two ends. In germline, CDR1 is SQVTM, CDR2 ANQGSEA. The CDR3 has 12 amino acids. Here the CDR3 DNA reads TGCAGCGTTGAAAGGGGGACCGGGGAGCTGTTTTTT. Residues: CSVERGTGELFF.

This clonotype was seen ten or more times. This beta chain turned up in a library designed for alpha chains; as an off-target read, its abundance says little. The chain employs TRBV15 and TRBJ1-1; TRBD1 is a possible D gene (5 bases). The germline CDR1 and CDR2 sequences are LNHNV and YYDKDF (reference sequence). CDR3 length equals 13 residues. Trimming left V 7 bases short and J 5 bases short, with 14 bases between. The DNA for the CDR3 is TGTGCCACCAAGGACCGAGGGGAGACTGAAGCTTTCTTT. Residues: CATKDRGETEAFF.

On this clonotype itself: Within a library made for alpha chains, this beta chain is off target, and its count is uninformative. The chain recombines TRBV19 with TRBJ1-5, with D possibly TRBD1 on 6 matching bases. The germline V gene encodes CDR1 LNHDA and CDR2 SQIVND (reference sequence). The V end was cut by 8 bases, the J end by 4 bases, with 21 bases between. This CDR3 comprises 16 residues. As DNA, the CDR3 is TGTGCCAGTTCCTTCGCGGACAGAACCCCGAATCAGCCCCAGCATTTT. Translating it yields CASSFADRTPNQPQHF. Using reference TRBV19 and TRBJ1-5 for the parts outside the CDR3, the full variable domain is DGGITQSPKYLFRKEGQNVTLSCEQNLNHDAMYWYRQDPGQGLRLIYYSQIVNDFQKGDIAEGYSVSREKKESFPLTVTSAQKNPTAFYLCASSFADRTPNQPQHFGDGTRLSIL.

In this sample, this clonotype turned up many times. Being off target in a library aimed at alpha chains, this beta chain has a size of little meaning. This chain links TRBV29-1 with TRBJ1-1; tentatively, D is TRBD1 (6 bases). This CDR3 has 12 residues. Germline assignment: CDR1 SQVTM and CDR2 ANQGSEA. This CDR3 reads CTIGDMNTEAFF. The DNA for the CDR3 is TGCACCATCGGGGACATGAACACTGAAGCTTTCTTT.

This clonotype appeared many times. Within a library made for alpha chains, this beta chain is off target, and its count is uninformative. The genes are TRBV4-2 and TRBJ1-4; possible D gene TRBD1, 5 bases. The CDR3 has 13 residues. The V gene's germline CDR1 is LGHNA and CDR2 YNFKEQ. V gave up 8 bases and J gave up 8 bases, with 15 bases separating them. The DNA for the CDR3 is TGTGCCAGCGGAAATTGGGGGAGCGAAAAACTGTTTTTT. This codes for CASGNWGSEKLFF.

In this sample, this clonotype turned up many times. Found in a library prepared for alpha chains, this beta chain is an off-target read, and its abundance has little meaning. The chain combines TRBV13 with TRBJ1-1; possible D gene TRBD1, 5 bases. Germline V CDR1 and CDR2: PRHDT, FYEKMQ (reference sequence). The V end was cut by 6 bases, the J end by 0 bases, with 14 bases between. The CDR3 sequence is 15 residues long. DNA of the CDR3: TGTGCCAGCAGAGTACGGGGGGGGTTGAACACTGAAGCTTTCTTT. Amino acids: CASRVRGGLNTEAFF.

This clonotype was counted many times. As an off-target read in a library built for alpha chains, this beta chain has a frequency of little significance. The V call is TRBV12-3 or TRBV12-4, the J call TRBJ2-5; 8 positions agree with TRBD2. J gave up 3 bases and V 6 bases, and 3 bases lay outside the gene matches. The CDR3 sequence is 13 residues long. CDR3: CASSLSGEETQYF. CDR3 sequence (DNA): TGTGCCAGCAGCCTTAGCGGGGAAGAGACCCAGTACTTC.

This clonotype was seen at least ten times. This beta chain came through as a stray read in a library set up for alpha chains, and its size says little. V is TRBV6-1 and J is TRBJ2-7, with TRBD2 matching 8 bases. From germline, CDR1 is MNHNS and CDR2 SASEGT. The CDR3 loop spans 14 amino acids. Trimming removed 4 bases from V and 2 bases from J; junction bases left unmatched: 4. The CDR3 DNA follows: TGTGCCAGCAGTGTCATTAGCGGGGCCTACGAGCAGTACTTC. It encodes CASSVISGAYEQYF.

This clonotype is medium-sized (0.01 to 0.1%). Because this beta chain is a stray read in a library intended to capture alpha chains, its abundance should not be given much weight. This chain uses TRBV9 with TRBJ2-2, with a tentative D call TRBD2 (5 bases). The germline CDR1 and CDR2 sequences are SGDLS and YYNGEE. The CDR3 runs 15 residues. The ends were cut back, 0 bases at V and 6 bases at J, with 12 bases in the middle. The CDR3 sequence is CASSVEVPGAGELFF. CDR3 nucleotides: TGTGCCAGCAGCGTAGAGGTCCCCGGGGCCGGGGAGCTGTTTTTT.

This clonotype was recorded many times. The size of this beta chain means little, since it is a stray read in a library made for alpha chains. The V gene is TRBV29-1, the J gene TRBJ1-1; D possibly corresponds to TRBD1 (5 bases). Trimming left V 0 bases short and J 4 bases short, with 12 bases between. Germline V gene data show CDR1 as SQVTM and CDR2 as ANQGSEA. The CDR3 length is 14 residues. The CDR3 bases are TGCAGCGTTGAAGATCGGGGACGGGGCACTGAAGCTTTCTTT. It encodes CSVEDRGRGTEAFF.

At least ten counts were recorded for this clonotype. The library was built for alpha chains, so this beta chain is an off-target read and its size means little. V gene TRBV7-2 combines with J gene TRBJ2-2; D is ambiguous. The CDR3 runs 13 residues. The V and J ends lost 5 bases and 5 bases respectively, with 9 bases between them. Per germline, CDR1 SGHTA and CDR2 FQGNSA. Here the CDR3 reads CASSPGRTGELFF. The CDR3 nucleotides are TGTGCCAGCAGCCCCGGTCGTACCGGGGAGCTGTTTTTT.

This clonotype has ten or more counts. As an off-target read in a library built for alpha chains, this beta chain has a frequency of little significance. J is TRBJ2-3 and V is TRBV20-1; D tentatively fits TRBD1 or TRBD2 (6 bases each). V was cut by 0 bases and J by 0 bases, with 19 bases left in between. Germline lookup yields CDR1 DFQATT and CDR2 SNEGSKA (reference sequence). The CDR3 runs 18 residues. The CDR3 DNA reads TGCAGTGCTAGAGATCGGTCGAGGGGGGCTACTAGCACAGATACGCAGTATTTT. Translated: CSARDRSRGATSTDTQYF.

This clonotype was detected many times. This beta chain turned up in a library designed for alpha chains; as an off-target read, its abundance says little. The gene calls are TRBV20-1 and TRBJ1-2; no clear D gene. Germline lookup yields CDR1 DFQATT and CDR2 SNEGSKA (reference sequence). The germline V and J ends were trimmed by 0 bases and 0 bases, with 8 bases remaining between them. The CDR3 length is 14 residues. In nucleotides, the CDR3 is TGCAGTGCTAGAGATTACGGGGCTAACTATGGCTACACCTTC. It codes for CSARDYGANYGYTF.

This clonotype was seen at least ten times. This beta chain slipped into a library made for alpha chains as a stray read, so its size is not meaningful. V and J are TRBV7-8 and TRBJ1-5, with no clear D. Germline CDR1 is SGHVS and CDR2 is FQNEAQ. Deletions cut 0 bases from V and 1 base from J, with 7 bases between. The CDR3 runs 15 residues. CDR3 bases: TGTGCCAGCAGCTTAGCCGGGTCGAGCAATCAGCCCCAGCATTTT. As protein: CASSLAGSSNQPQHF.

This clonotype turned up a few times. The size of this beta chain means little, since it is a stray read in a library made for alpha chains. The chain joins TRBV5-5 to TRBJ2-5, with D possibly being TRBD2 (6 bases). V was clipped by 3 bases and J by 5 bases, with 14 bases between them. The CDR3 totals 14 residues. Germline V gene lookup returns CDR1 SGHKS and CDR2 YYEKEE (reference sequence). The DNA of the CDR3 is TGTGCCAGCAGCTCACCCCTGGGGGGTGAGACCCAGTACTTC. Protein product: CASSSPLGGETQYF.

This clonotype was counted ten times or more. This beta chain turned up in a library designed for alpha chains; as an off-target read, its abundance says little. CDR3 loop: CSVGNRAGGEQYF. The CDR3 DNA is TGCAGCGTTGGTAACCGAGCGGGGGGCGAGCAGTACTTC. V usage is TRBV29-1 and J usage is TRBJ2-7, with 9 nucleotides matching TRBD2. V shed 4 bases and J 6 bases; nucleotides not matched to a gene: 7. The germline V gene has CDR1 SQVTM and CDR2 ANQGSEA. CDR3 length: 13 amino acids.

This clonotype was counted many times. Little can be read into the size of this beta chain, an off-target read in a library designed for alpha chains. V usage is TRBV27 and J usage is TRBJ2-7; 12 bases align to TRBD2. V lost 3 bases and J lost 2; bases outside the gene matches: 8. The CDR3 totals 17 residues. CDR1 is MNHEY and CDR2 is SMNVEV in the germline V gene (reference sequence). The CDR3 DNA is TGTGCCAGCAGTTTGAGTTCGTCTAGCGGGAGGGCCTACGAGCAGTACTTC. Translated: CASSLSSSSGRAYEQYF.

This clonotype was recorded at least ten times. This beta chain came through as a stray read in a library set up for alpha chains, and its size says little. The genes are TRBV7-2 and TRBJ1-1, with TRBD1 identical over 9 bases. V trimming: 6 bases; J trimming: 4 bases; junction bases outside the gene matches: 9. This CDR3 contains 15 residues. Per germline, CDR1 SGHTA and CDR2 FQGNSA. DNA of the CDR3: TGTGCCAGCAGGCCTAACAGGGGGCTGGGCACTGAAGCTTTCTTT. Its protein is CASRPNRGLGTEAFF.

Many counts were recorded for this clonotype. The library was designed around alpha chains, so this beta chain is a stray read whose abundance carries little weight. CDR3 sequence: CASRFQGAGTEAFF. DNA for the CDR3: TGTGCCAGCAGATTCCAGGGGGCTGGGACTGAAGCTTTCTTT. The V gene is TRBV6-5, the J gene TRBJ1-1, with 8 bases lining up with TRBD1. J lost 5 bases, V lost 6 bases, and 8 bases had no gene match. This CDR3 region has 14 residues. Germline V gene lookup returns CDR1 MNHEY and CDR2 SVGAGI.

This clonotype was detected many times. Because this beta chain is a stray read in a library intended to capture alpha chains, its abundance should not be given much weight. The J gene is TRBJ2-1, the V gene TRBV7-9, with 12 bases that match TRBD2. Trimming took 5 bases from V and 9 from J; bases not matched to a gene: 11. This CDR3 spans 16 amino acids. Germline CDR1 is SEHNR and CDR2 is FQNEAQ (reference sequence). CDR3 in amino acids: CASSRPTSGRKVEQFF. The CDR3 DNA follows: TGTGCCAGCAGCCGTCCGACTAGCGGGAGAAAAGTTGAGCAGTTCTTC.

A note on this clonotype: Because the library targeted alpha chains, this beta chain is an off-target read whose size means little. CDR3 region: CSAAGTVNEKLFF. CDR3 coding DNA: TGCAGTGCTGCCGGGACAGTAAATGAAAAACTGTTTTTT. The chain joins TRBV20-1 to TRBJ1-4, with TRBD1 matching 7 bases. Losses at the gene ends were 5 bases for V and 5 bases for J; bases not matched to a gene: 5. CDR1 is DFQATT and CDR2 is SNEGSKA in the germline V gene (reference sequence). This CDR3 is built from 13 residues.

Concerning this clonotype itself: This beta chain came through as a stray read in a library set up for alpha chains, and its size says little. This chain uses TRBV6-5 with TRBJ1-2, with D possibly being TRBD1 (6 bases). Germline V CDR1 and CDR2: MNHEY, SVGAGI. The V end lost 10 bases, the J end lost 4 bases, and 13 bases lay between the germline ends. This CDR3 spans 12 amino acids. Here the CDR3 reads CATNQGPYGYTF. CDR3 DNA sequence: TGTGCCACCAACCAGGGGCCCTATGGCTACACCTTC.